This T cell receptor beta chain was obtained from a study of T cells in localized non-small cell lung cancer. Overall study findings and caveats: A median of approximately 50 clones ranked among the top 100 in tumor appeared in adjacent lung. Uninvolved adjacent lung had the highest recorded T cell clonality, with tumor below it. Those with higher blood T cell density had longer overall survival. Tumor samples were not multi-region, leaving intratumor heterogeneity unexcluded.

This clone appeared a few times. Antigen specificity is unknown. Assay used: immunoSEQ multiplex PCR; TCRdb lists only in-frame clones, some missing. Of some 34,000 clones in the sample, roughly 78% are singletons; the top ten hold 15% to 20%. This TCR was recovered from a male donor older than 55 with stage III squamous cell lung carcinoma. Sequences were derived from peripheral blood, sampled before any cancer treatment.

CDR3 amino acids: CASSGTADYEQYF. Here the CDR3 DNA reads TGTGCCAGTAGTGGGACAGCCGACTACGAGCAGTACTTC. The chain joins TRBV19 to TRBJ2-7, with 7 bases identical to TRBD1. V lost 5 bases, J lost 3 bases, and 4 bases stayed unmatched. This CDR3 has 13 residues. The germline CDR1 and CDR2 sequences are LNHDA and SQIVND (reference sequence).